Listed below are T cell receptor beta chains from one sample, sequenced in a study of T cells in localized non-small cell lung cancer. The protocol was immunoSEQ multiplex PCR, while the TCRdb copy is restricted to in-frame clones and leaves out a portion. The sample holds about 30,000 clones, about 88% seen once. The specimen was peripheral blood, collected before any cancer treatment. The receptor set was obtained from a woman between 40 and 69 years old with stage I lung adenocarcinoma. Both conserved end residues are part of each CDR3. D genes are given only for firm matches. The size of a clone is reported for some rows only, either as once, few or many, or as a class for expanded clones.

j_gene	v_gene	abundance	d_gene	CDR3nt	CDR3aa
TRBJ1-6	TRBV27	NA	TRBD1	TGTGCCAGCAGTTTATTATCAGGGGGCTCTTCACCCCTCCACTTT	CASSLLSGGSSPLHF
TRBJ1-1	TRBV28	NA	NA	TGTGCCAGCACTTTAAACACTGAAGCTTTCTTT	CASTLNTEAFF
TRBJ2-1	TRBV6-5	NA	TRBD2	TGTGCCAGCAGAGGACTAGCGGGAACGGATGAGCAGTTCTTC	CASRGLAGTDEQFF
TRBJ2-2	TRBV30	NA	NA	TGTGCCTGGACCGTAGAAGGAATTAACACCGGGGAGCTGTTTTTT	CAWTVEGINTGELFF
TRBJ2-7	TRBV7-6	NA	NA	TGTGCCAGCAGCCAAACTCTATACGAGCAGTACTTC	CASSQTLYEQYF
TRBJ1-2	TRBV27	NA	TRBD1	TGTGCCAGCAGTTTATCCCAGGGGGGGGGTGTTGGCTATGGCTACACCTTC	CASSLSQGGGVGYGYTF
TRBJ2-5	TRBV7-8	NA	NA	TGTGCCAGTAGTTTGTGGGAGGACCAAGAGACCCAGTACTTC	CASSLWEDQETQYF
TRBJ2-2	TRBV19	once	NA	TGTGCCAGTAGTGCCCCGGGGGCGAGGATCGGGGAGCTGTTTTTT	CASSAPGARIGELFF
TRBJ1-2	TRBV10-3	NA	NA	TGTGCCATCAGTGACCCTGGACAGTCTAACTATGGCTACACCTTC	CAISDPGQSNYGYTF
TRBJ1-4	TRBV11-2	NA	TRBD1	TGTGCCAGCAGCTTAGTTTCCGGGACAGGGGGTGAAAAACTGTTTTTT	CASSLVSGTGGEKLFF
TRBJ1-4	TRBV18	NA	NA	TGTGCCAGCTCACCAGGTCGCAATGAAAAACTGTTTTTT	CASSPGRNEKLFF
TRBJ2-5	TRBV18	once	TRBD2	TGTGCCAGCTCACCCCGGGGGGGCCGGGAGACCCAGTACTTC	CASSPRGGRETQYF
TRBJ2-7	TRBV6-5	NA	TRBD1	TGTGCCAGCAGACCACCAGGGGGACACGAGCAGTACTTC	CASRPPGGHEQYF